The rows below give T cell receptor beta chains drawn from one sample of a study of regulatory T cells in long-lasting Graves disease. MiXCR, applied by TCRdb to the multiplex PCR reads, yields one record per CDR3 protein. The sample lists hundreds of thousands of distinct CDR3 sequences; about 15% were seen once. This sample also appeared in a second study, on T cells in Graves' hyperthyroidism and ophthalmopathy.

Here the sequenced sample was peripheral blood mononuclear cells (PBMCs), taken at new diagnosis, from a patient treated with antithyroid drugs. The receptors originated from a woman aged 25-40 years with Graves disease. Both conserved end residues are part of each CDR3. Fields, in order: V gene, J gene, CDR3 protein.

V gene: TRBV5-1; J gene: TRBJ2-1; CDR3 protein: CASSHLAESSYNEQFF
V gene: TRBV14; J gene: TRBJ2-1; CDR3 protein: CASSPQWGSGRPNDEQFF
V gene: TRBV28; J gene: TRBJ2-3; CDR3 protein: CASNLASGTSLTDTQYF
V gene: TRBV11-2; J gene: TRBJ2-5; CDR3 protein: CASSLNPQETQYF
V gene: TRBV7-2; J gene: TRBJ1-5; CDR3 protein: CASSADRSNQPQHF
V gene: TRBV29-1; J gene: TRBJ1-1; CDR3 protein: CSVEGLSNTEAFF
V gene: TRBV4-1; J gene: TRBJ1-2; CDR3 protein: CASSQGAAYYGYTF
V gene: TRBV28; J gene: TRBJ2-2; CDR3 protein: CASSRGLLNTGELFF
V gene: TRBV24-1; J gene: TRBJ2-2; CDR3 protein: CATSDLSGSGGTGELFF
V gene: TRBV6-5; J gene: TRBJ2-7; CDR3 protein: CASSYRAVASYEQYF
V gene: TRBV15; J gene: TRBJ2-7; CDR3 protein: CATSRDWVEATSSSYEQYF
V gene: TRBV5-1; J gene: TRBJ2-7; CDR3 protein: CASSLESPYEQYF
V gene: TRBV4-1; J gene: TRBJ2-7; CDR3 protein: CASSQDEIAGVSFLEQYF
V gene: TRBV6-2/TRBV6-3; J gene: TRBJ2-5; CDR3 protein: CASSILGPKWETQYF
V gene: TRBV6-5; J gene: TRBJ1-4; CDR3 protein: CASSYSIQEDRVATNEELFF